This TCR beta chain was observed in a study of blood T cells in healthy people across ages. Study outcomes and limitations: Those diversity estimates obtained from one million T cells were thought to be underestimates. Because donor CMV status was unknown, expanded clonotype changes were possibly confounded.

A second PCR, run for roughly 7 to 12 cycles, used a sample-barcoded 5' primer plus a J-beta primer mix. TCRdb ran MiXCR on the 5' RACE reads and lists one entry per CDR3 protein. Here the sample spans 1.5 million to 2 million distinct CDR3 sequences, 28% being singletons. This clonotype was recorded many times. Its antigen remains unidentified. The sequenced material came from blood. The receptor's source is a woman aged 25 to 39 in good health.

The chain's CDR3 is CASSLEGIETQYF. The CDR3 bases are TGTGCCAGCAGCTTGGAGGGAATAGAGACCCAGTACTTC. The chain links TRBV7-2 to TRBJ2-5; the D gene is possibly TRBD2 (6 bases). Germline CDR1 is SGHTA and CDR2 is FQGNSA. The CDR3 is made up of 13 amino acids. The ends were cut back, 3 bases at V and 4 bases at J, with 9 bases in the middle.